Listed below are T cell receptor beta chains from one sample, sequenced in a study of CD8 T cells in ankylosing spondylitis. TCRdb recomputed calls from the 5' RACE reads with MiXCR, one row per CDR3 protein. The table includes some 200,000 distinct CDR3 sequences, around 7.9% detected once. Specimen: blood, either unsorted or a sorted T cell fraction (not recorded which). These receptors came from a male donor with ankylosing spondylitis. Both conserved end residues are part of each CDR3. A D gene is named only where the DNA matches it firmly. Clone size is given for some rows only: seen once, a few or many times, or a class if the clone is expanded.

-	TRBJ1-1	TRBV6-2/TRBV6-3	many	CASSYGGGTEAFF	TGTGCCAGCAGTTACGGGGGAGGCACTGAAGCTTTCTTT
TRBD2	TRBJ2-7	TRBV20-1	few	CSARDVWTSGRVEQYF	TGCAGTGCTAGAGACGTTTGGACTAGCGGGAGAGTCGAGCAGTACTTC
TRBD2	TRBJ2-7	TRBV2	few	CASRPRLAGGLSSVSYEQYF	TGTGCCAGCAGACCGCGACTAGCGGGGGGGCTATCTTCAGTCTCCTACGAGCAGTACTTC
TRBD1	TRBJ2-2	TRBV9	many	CASSVATSGTGWAGELFF	TGTGCCAGCAGCGTAGCTACCTCCGGGACAGGGTGGGCCGGGGAGCTGTTTTTT
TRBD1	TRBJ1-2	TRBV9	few	CASRKPQGQGHGYTF	TGTGCCAGCAGAAAACCACAGGGACAGGGACATGGCTACACCTTC
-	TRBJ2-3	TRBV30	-	CAWGPGDPITDTQYF	TGTGCCTGGGGCCCTGGGGACCCTATAACAGATACGCAGTATTTT
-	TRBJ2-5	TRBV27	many	CASRTQWGDQETQYF	TGTGCCAGCAGGACCCAGTGGGGGGACCAAGAGACCCAGTACTTC
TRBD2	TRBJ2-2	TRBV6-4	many	CASSFRGETGELFF	TGTGCCAGCAGTTTCCGGGGGGAAACCGGGGAGCTGTTTTTT
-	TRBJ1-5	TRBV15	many	CATSRGALRNQPQHF	TGTGCCACCAGCAGGGGGGCCCTGAGGAATCAGCCCCAGCATTTT
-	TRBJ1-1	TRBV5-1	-	CASSWAGNTEAFF	TGCGCCAGCAGCTGGGCCGGGAACACTGAAGCTTTCTTT
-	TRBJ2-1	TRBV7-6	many	CASSASSNEQFF	TGTGCCAGCAGCGCCAGTAGCAATGAGCAGTTCTTC
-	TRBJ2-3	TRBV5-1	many	CASSLESSASTDTQYF	TGCGCCAGCAGCTTGGAGTCTAGCGCGAGCACAGATACGCAGTATTTT
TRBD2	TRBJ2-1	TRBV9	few	CASSARGGSYNEQFF	TGTGCCAGCAGCGCACGGGGGGGCTCCTACAATGAGCAGTTCTTC
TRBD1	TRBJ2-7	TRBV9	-	CASSVGTGESYEQYF	TGTGCCAGCAGCGTAGGGACAGGGGAGAGCTACGAGCAGTACTTC
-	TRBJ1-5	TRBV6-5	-	CASSYDRRGIQPQHF	TGTGCCAGCAGTTACGATCGGCGGGGAATTCAGCCCCAGCATTTT
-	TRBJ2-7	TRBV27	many	CASRLTTPGEQYF	TGTGCCAGCAGATTGACGACTCCTGGGGAGCAGTACTTC
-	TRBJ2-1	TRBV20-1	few	CRVRAIQTHSYNEQFF	TGCAGGGTCAGGGCGATCCAAACCCACTCCTACAATGAGCAGTTCTTC
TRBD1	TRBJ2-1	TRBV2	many	CASSGTGTGIMNEQFF	TGTGCCAGCAGTGGTACCGGGACAGGGATAATGAATGAGCAGTTCTTC
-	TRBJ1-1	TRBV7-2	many	CASSLWLFPMNTEAFF	TGTGCCAGCAGCTTATGGCTATTTCCCATGAACACTGAAGCTTTCTTT
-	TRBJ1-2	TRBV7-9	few	CASSVGMDYGYTF	TGTGCCAGCAGCGTCGGAATGGACTATGGCTACACCTTC
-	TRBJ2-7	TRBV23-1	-	CASSQSATASYEQYF	TGCGCCAGCAGTCAATCGGCCACGGCCTCCTACGAGCAGTACTTC
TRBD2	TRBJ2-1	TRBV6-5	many	CASSSSGSYGEQFF	TGTGCCAGCAGTTCAAGCGGGAGTTATGGTGAGCAGTTCTTC
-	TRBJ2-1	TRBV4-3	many	CASSQLRGREQFF	TGCGCCAGCAGCCAGTTGCGGGGACGCGAGCAGTTCTTC
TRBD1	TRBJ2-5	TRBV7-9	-	CASSLVGQGKTQYF	TGTGCCAGCAGCTTAGTGGGACAGGGGAAGACCCAGTACTTC
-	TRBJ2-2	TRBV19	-	CASSILAGPGELFF	TGTGCCAGTAGTATCCTTGCGGGGCCCGGGGAGCTGTTTTTT
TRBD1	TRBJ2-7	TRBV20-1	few	CSARRTGKGYEQYF	TGCAGTGCTAGACGGACAGGGAAGGGGTACGAGCAGTACTTC
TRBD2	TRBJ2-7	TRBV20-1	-	CSAPGGPYEQYF	TGCAGTGCGCCGGGAGGACCCTACGAGCAGTACTTC
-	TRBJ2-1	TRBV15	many	CATSRARLSSYNEQFF	TGTGCCACCAGCAGAGCCCGGCTCAGCTCCTACAATGAGCAGTTCTTC
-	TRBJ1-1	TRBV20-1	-	CSARTENTEAFF	TGCAGTGCTAGAACAGAGAACACTGAAGCTTTCTTT
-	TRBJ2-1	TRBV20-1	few	CSARFGNEQFF	TGCAGTGCTAGATTCGGCAATGAGCAGTTCTTC
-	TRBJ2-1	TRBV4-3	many	CASSQRPTGDPYNEQFF	TGCGCCAGCAGCCAGAGACCAACAGGAGACCCCTACAATGAGCAGTTCTTC
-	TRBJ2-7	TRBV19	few	CASSIQTAYEQYF	TGTGCCAGTAGTATCCAAACCGCCTACGAGCAGTACTTC
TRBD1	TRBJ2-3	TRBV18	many	CASSGTGDTQYF	TGTGCCAGCTCCGGGACAGGTGATACGCAGTATTTT
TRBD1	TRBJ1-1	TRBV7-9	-	CASSLDSRGEAFF	TGTGCCAGCAGCTTAGATAGCAGGGGGGAAGCTTTCTTT
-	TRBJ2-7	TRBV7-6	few	CASSSGKPSYEQYF	TGTGCCAGCAGTTCAGGAAAGCCAAGCTACGAGCAGTACTTC
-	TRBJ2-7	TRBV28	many	CASSSRRDPAYEQYF	TGTGCCAGCAGTTCACGTCGGGACCCAGCCTACGAGCAGTACTTC
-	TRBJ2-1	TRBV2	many	CASRESGYNEQFF	TGTGCCAGCAGGGAATCGGGTTACAATGAGCAGTTCTTC
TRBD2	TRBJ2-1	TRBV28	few	CASSPGLAGGISYNEQFF	TGTGCCAGCAGCCCTGGACTAGCGGGGGGGATTTCCTACAATGAGCAGTTCTTC
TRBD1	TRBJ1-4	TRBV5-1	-	CASSTGQDNEKLFF	TGCGCCAGCAGCACGGGACAGGATAATGAAAAACTGTTTTTT
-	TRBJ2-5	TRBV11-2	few	CASSPGSSGEMYQETQYF	TGTGCCAGCAGTCCCGGGTCTTCCGGAGAGATGTACCAAGAGACCCAGTACTTC
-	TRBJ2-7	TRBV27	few	CASSLMAGPYEQYF	TGTGCCAGCAGTTTAATGGCAGGCCCCTACGAGCAGTACTTC
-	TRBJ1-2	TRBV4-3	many	CASSPSKTGNYGYTF	TGCGCCAGCAGCCCCTCCAAGACAGGAAACTATGGCTACACCTTC
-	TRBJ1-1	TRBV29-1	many	CSVVGQNVGTEAFF	TGCAGCGTTGTTGGGCAGAACGTTGGCACTGAAGCTTTCTTT
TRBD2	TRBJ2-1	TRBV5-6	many	CASSWTSGREQFF	TGTGCCAGCAGTTGGACTAGCGGTCGGGAGCAGTTCTTC
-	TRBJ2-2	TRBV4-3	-	CASSQDPAGANTGELFF	TGCGCCAGCAGCCAAGATCCGGCGGGGGCCAATACCGGGGAGCTGTTTTTT
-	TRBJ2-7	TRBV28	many	CASSLQGFSYEQYF	TGTGCCAGCAGTTTACAGGGCTTCTCCTACGAGCAGTACTTC
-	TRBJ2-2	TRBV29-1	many	CSVEGTATNTGELFF	TGCAGCGTTGAAGGGACAGCTACGAACACCGGGGAGCTGTTTTTT
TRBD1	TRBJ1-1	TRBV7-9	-	CASRQGGGTEAFF	TGTGCCAGCAGGCAAGGGGGCGGCACTGAAGCTTTCTTT